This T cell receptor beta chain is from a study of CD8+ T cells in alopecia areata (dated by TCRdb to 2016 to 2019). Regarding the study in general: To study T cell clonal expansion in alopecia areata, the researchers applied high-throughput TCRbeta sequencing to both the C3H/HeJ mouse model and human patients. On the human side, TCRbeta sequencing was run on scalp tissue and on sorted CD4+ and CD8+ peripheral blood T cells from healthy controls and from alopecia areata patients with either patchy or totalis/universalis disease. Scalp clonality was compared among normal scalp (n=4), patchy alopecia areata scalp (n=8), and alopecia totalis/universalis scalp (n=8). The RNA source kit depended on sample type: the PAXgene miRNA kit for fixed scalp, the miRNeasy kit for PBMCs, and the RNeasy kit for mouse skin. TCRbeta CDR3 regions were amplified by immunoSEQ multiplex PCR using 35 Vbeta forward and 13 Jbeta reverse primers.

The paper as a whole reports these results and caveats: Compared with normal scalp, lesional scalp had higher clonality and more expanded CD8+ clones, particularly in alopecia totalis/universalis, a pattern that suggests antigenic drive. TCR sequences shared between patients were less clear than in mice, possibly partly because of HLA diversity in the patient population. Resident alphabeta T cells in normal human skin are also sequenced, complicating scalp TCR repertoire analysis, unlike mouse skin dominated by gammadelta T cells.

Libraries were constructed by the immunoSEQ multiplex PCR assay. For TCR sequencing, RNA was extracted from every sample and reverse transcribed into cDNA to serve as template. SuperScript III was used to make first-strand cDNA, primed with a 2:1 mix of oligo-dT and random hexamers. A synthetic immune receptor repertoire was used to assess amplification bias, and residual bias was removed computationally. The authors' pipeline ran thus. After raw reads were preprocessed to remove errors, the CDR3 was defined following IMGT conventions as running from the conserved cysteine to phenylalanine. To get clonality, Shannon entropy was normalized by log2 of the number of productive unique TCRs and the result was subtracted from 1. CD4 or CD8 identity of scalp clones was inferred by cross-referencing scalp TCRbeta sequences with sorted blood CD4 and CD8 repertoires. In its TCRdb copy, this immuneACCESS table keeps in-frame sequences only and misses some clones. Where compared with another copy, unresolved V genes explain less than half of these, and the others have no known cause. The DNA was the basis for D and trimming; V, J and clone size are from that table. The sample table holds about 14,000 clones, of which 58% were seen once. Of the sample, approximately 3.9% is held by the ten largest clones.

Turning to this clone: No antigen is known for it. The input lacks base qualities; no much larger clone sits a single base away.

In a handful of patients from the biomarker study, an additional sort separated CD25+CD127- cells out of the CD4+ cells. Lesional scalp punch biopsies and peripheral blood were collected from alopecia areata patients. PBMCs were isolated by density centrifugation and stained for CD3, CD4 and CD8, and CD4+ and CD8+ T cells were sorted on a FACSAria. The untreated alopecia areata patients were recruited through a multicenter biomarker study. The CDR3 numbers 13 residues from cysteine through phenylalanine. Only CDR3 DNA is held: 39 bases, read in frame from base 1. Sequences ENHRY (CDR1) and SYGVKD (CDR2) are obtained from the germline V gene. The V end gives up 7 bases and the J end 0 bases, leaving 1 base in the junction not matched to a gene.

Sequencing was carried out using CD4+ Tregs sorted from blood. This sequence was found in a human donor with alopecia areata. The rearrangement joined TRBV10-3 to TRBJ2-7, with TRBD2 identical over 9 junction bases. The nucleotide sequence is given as TGTGCCATCAAGCGGGAGGTCTCCTACGAGCAGTACTTC. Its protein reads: CAIKREVSYEQYF.